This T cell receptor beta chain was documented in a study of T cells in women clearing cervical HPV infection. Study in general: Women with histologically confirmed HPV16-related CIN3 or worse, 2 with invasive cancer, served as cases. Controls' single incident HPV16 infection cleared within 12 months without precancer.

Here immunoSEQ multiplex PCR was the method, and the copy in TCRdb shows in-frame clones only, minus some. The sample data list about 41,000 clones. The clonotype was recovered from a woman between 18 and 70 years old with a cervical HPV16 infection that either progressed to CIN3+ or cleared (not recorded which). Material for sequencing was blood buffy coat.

The covered CDR3 bases are TGTGCCAGCAGCCTGGACAGGGGGCCTGGAAACACC. It is translated as CASSLDRGPGNT. The CDR3, in full, reads CASSLDRGPGNTIYF. This chain uses TRBV2 with TRBJ1-3, with TRBD1 matching 11 bases. With the read ending 3 residues before the CDR3 end, the germline J gene is used to fill in that end. The germline V gene encodes CDR1 SNHLY and CDR2 FYNNEI. The CDR3 runs to 15 residues. With 6 bases clipped from V and 2 bases from J, the junction kept 3 bases outside the gene matches. The full variable domain, rest sourced from reference TRBV2 and TRBJ1-3, is EPEVTQTPSHQVTQMGQEVILRCVPISNHLYFYWYRQILGQKVEFLVSFYNNEISEKSEIFDDQFSVERPDGSNFTLKIRSTKLEDSAMYFCASSLDRGPGNTIYFGEGSWLTVV.